This entry concerns a single TCR beta chain. The data stem from a study of blood T cell repertoires in COVID-19. The protocol was immunoSEQ multiplex PCR, while the TCRdb copy is restricted to in-frame clones and leaves out a portion. The sample lists 150,000 to 200,000 clones; 84% were seen once. Looked up from germline, CDR1 is SGHVS and CDR2 is FQNEAQ. The CDR3 runs 16 residues. With V trimmed by 5 bases and J by 7 bases, 10 bases remained unmatched. The chain uses TRBV7-8 and TRBJ1-6; 8 positions agree with TRBD1. This clonotype was sampled from a man aged 40-50 years who had recovered from COVID-19. The sample taken for sequencing was PBMCs or T cells enriched from blood (not recorded which). CDR3 bases: TGTGCCAGCAGCCCTCAAGGACAGGGCGCCAATTCACCCCTCCACTTT. Translating gives CASSPQGQGANSPLHF.